This passage covers 9 T cell receptor beta chains from one sample sequenced in a study of cytomegalovirus exposure and HLA in healthy donors. The repertoire was sequenced with immunoSEQ multiplex PCR; TCRdb's copy has only in-frame clones and lacks some. This table holds around 150,000 clones, roughly 84% found once. The sample taken for sequencing was PBMCs. The source of these receptors is a man aged 30 to 39 in good health and CMV-seropositive.

This chain connects TRBV6-6 to TRBJ2-2; 11 nucleotides agree with TRBD1. With V trimmed by 8 bases and J by 5 bases, 10 bases remained unmatched. The length of the CDR3 is 16 residues. Germline V gene data show CDR1 as MNHNY and CDR2 as SVGAGI (reference sequence). The CDR3 reads CASLLYGTGGTGELFF. The DNA of the CDR3 is TGTGCCAGCCTACTTTACGGGACAGGGGGGACCGGGGAGCTGTTTTTT.

The chain is built from TRBV25-1 and TRBJ2-2; a possible D gene is TRBD1 (5 bases). The germline V gene encodes CDR1 MGHDK and CDR2 SYGVNS. The CDR3 is 16 residues long. Deletions cut 4 bases from V and 5 bases from J, with 17 bases between. The DNA of the CDR3 is TGTGCCAGCAGTGGGGGTGAGACAGACTTTACCGGGGAGCTGTTTTTT. Protein product: CASSGGETDFTGELFF.

V usage is TRBV5-1 and J usage is TRBJ2-6; D unclear. Trimming removed 0 bases at V and 5 bases at J, with 18 bases between. This CDR3 contains 18 residues. The germline CDR1 and CDR2 sequences are SGHRS and YFSETQ. In DNA form, the CDR3 reads TGCGCCAGCAGCTTGGCCTGGTCGGGTGGGTCTAGGGCCAACGTCCTGACTTTC. Translated, it gives CASSLAWSGGSRANVLTF.

This sequence joins TRBV6-5 and TRBJ2-7; TRBD1 matches at 7 bases. CDR3 length: 16 amino acids. Germline V gene lookup returns CDR1 MNHEY and CDR2 SVGAGI. V lost 4 bases and J lost 3; bases outside the gene matches: 12. The CDR3 DNA reads TGTGCCAGCAGTTCACCAGACAGGGTTCCCTTCTACGAGCAGTACTTC. Residues: CASSSPDRVPFYEQYF.

The chain links TRBV9 to TRBJ2-3; TRBD2 matches at 8 bases. The CDR3 covers 17 residues. CDR1 is SGDLS, CDR2 YYNGEE, per germline. V dropped 3 bases and J dropped 3; count of bases not matched to a gene: 12. The CDR3 sequence: CASSAEPGGPTTDTQYF. In DNA form, the CDR3 reads TGTGCCAGCAGCGCCGAACCGGGAGGGCCCACGACAGATACGCAGTATTTT.

The J gene is TRBJ1-2, the V gene TRBV5-4; tentatively, D is TRBD1 (5 bases). The V gene lost 1 base and the J gene lost 10 bases, with 14 bases spanning the gap. Germline CDR1 SGHNT, CDR2 YYREEE (reference sequence). This CDR3 comprises 13 residues. CDR3 coding DNA: TGTGCCAGCAGCTTGCAGAGTGGGGCCTTCTACACCTTC. Translating gives CASSLQSGAFYTF.

CDR3 amino acids: CASTPSGRESDYGYTF. The CDR3 DNA follows: TGTGCCAGCACCCCCTCCGGCCGGGAATCGGATTATGGCTACACCTTC. The chain couples TRBV7-9 to TRBJ1-2, with D unclear. The CDR3 spans 16 residues. Germline values: CDR1 SEHNR, CDR2 FQNEAQ (reference sequence). V dropped 7 bases and J dropped 5 bases, with 23 bases sitting between them.

This chain connects TRBV10-3 to TRBJ2-1; 9 positions match TRBD2. Germline lookup yields CDR1 ENHRY and CDR2 SYGVKD. The J segment lost 8 bases and the V segment lost 8 bases, leaving 13 bases of the junction unmatched. This CDR3 spans 15 amino acids. The CDR3 nucleotides are TGTGCCATCTCCGTGGGTATAGCGGGAGTTGATGAGCAGTTCTTC. Its translation: CAISVGIAGVDEQFF.

The rearrangement uses TRBV28 and TRBJ2-3; TRBD1 might be the D (8 bases). The CDR3 contains 15 residues. Germline values: CDR1 MDHEN, CDR2 SYDVKM. Trimming left V 6 bases short and J 6 bases short, with 19 bases between. Here the CDR3 DNA reads TGTGCCAGCAGCAAGTTTGGACAGGGAGGGGATACGCAGTATTTT. This encodes CASSKFGQGGDTQYF.